These 30 T cell receptor beta chains came from one sample sequenced in a study of PD-1 blockade in classical Hodgkin lymphoma. The assay was immunoSEQ multiplex PCR, and TCRdb's table has in-frame clones only and misses some. This table has 150,000 or so clones, nearly 80% appearing once. Every patient was affected by relapse after autologous stem cell transplantation, while exposure to brentuximab vedotin was not uniform. Source: peripheral blood mononuclear cells (PBMCs), taken before the second cycle of nivolumab. The origin of the receptors is a human donor with classical Hodgkin lymphoma.

Only a few counts were recorded for this clone. J is TRBJ2-3 and V is TRBV29-1; no reliable D call. CDR1 is SQVTM and CDR2 is ANQGSEA in the germline V gene. V lost 3 bases to trimming and J lost 4 bases, with 17 bases between them. This CDR3 is built from 15 residues. The CDR3 here is CSVDRGRNVPDTQYF. The CDR3 DNA reads TGCAGCGTTGACCGCGGACGGAATGTCCCAGATACGCAGTATTTT.

This chain uses TRBV9 with TRBJ2-1; D is unresolved. Germline-derived CDR1 and CDR2 are SGDLS and YYNGEE. The CDR3 is 17 amino acids. V lost 3 bases and J lost 0, with 16 bases in between. The CDR3 sequence is CASSGQGRPSSYNEQFF. The CDR3 nucleotides are TGTGCCAGCAGCGGTCAAGGGCGCCCCAGCTCCTACAATGAGCAGTTCTTC.

This clone was counted between two and nine times. The rearrangement links TRBV25-1 to TRBJ1-2; TRBD1 aligns across 7 bases. There are 13 residues in the CDR3. Germline-derived CDR1 and CDR2 are MGHDK and SYGVNS. The V and J ends lost 6 bases and 5 bases, in that order; junction bases with no gene match: 6. This CDR3 is CASSPGTVYGYTF. DNA for the CDR3: TGTGCCAGCAGCCCCGGGACAGTTTATGGCTACACCTTC.

The chain couples TRBV7-2 to TRBJ1-2; tentatively, D is TRBD1 (6 bases). The CDR3 contains 11 residues. Trimming removed 7 bases at V and 9 bases at J, with 12 bases between. Germline CDR1 is SGHTA and CDR2 is FQGNSA. CDR3 sequence: CASKGEDRYTF. The CDR3 nucleotides read TGTGCCAGCAAGGGGGAAGACCGCTACACCTTC. Full variable domain (outside the CDR3, taken from reference TRBV7-2 and TRBJ1-2): GAGVSQSPSNKVTEKGKDVELRCDPISGHTALYWYRQSLGQGLEFLIYFQGNSAPDKSGLPSDRFSAERTGGSVSTLTIQRTQQEDSAVYLCASKGEDRYTFGSGTRLTVV.

The V gene is TRBV18, the J gene TRBJ2-1; TRBD1 matches at 10 bases. V lost 7 bases, J lost 7 bases, and 10 bases stayed unmatched. CDR1 and CDR2 (germline): KGHSH, LQKENI. The CDR3 contains 15 residues. For the CDR3, the DNA is TGTGCCAGCTGCTCCGGGACAGGGGAGACTAATGAGCAGTTCTTC. Residues: CASCSGTGETNEQFF. The whole variable domain, filled in from reference TRBV18 and TRBJ2-1, reads NAGVMQNPRHLVRRRGQEARLRCSPMKGHSHVYWYRQLPEEGLKFMVYLQKENIIDESGMPKERFSAEFPKEGPSILRIQQVVRGDSAAYFCASCSGTGETNEQFFGPGTRLTVL.

The chain uses TRBV2 and TRBJ2-7; 8 nucleotides line up with TRBD1. Trimming at V came to 6 bases and at J to 9 bases, leaving 19 bases not matched to a gene. Germline CDR1 SNHLY, CDR2 FYNNEI. CDR3 length equals 16 residues. Written as DNA, the CDR3 is TGTGCCAGCAGGGGGACAGGCACTGTACTGGGGATCCGGCAGTACTTC. This sequence encodes CASRGTGTVLGIRQYF.

This clone turned up a few times. V and J are TRBV5-1 and TRBJ1-6; a possible D gene is TRBD1 (6 bases). Looked up from germline, CDR1 is SGHRS and CDR2 is YFSETQ. V lost 0 bases, J lost 13 bases, and 14 bases lay in between. The CDR3 runs 14 residues. CDR3 protein: CASSLVGRGQPLHF. As DNA, the CDR3 is TGCGCCAGCAGCTTGGTTGGCAGGGGCCAGCCCCTCCACTTT.

The CDR3 here is CASSTGQGSYEQYF. CDR3 in DNA: TGTGCCAGCAGCACTGGACAGGGCTCCTACGAGCAGTACTTC. The gene calls are TRBV9 and TRBJ2-7, with 8 bases lining up with TRBD1. V dropped 4 bases and J dropped 0; count of bases not matched to a gene: 3. This CDR3 is 14 amino acids long. Germline lookup yields CDR1 SGDLS and CDR2 YYNGEE.

The chain carries TRBV5-6 and TRBJ1-4; 8 bases line up with TRBD1. This CDR3 comprises 14 residues. Germline V CDR1 and CDR2: SGHDT, YYEEEE. V lost 2 bases and J lost 7; bases outside the gene matches: 4. The chain's CDR3 is CASSFPDRAEKLFF. CDR3 sequence (DNA): TGTGCCAGCAGCTTTCCGGACAGGGCTGAAAAACTGTTTTTT.

The chain joins TRBV6-5 to TRBJ1-2; tentative D call: TRBD1 (6 bases). Per germline, CDR1 MNHEY and CDR2 SVGAGI. The CDR3 loop spans 16 amino acids. V lost 4 bases and J 0 bases, leaving 15 bases between the germline ends. CDR3 DNA sequence: TGTGCCAGCAGTTTAGTAAGGGGGGGAGCTAACTATGGCTACACCTTC. Translating gives CASSLVRGGANYGYTF.

There are a few counts of this clone. V usage is TRBV2 and J usage is TRBJ2-4; D unclear. This CDR3 spans 13 amino acids. Trimming left V 7 bases short and J 10 bases short, with 17 bases between. Germline-derived CDR1 and CDR2 are SNHLY and FYNNEI. In nucleotides, the CDR3 is TGTGCCAGCACCCCTGAAGGGCAGCGTATTCAGTACTTC. As protein: CASTPEGQRIQYF.

Here the CDR3 reads CASSQPGTSLYEQYF. The CDR3 DNA follows: TGTGCCAGCAGCCAACCCGGGACTAGCCTCTACGAGCAGTACTTC. The chain recombines TRBV4-2 with TRBJ2-7, with 9 bases lining up with TRBD2. Germline V gene sequence: CDR1 LGHNA, CDR2 YNFKEQ. The CDR3 totals 15 residues. J lost 3 bases, V lost 2 bases, and 5 bases had no gene match.

J is TRBJ2-5 and V is TRBV2; D is possibly TRBD1 (5 bases). The CDR3 loop spans 13 amino acids. The germline CDR1 and CDR2 sequences are SNHLY and FYNNEI. Trimming cost V 5 bases and J 1 base, with 8 bases left between them. The CDR3 spells CASSSQVQETQYF. The DNA for the CDR3 is TGTGCCAGCAGTTCACAGGTCCAAGAGACCCAGTACTTC.

The chain employs TRBV5-6 and TRBJ1-1; 9 bases match TRBD1. CDR1 is SGHDT, CDR2 YYEEEE, per germline. The V and J ends lost 2 bases and 5 bases, in that order; junction bases with no gene match: 4. The CDR3 sequence is 14 residues long. The CDR3 sequence is CASSLRDRATEAFF. Written as DNA, the CDR3 is TGTGCCAGCAGCTTAAGGGACAGGGCTACTGAAGCTTTCTTT.

The chain recombines TRBV11-3 with TRBJ2-5, with 9 positions matching TRBD2. The ends lost 5 bases at V and 5 bases at J; junction bases unmatched: 9. The CDR3 is 15 amino acids. Germline assignment: CDR1 SGHNT and CDR2 YENEEA. The CDR3 DNA sequence: TGTGCCAGCAGCCCCGGACTAGCGTTATCCGAGACCCAGTACTTC. It specifies CASSPGLALSETQYF.

The chain is built from TRBV5-6 and TRBJ1-1, with unresolved D. Germline V gene sequence: CDR1 SGHDT, CDR2 YYEEEE. Trimming stripped 0 bases from V and 5 bases from J, with 11 bases between. The CDR3 contains 14 residues. DNA of the CDR3: TGTGCCAGCAGCTTGGGACCTGCCAGGACTGAAGCTTTCTTT. Translated: CASSLGPARTEAFF.

This clone was seen more than once but under ten times. The chain combines TRBV2 with TRBJ1-2; no clear D. Germline values: CDR1 SNHLY, CDR2 FYNNEI. This CDR3 region has 13 residues. Trimming stripped 1 base from V and 5 bases from J, with 8 bases between. This CDR3 reads CASSEEEGYGYTF. The DNA of the CDR3 is TGTGCCAGCAGTGAAGAAGAAGGGTATGGCTACACCTTC.

The chain couples TRBV12-2 to TRBJ1-5. TRBV12-2 is annotated as a pseudogene. The CDR3 runs to 20 residues. The CDR3 region is CASRSHSPGGTFLSNQPQHF. The CDR3 DNA follows: TGTGCAAGTCGCTCCCATTCACCGGGGGGGACATTCCTTAGCAATCAGCCCCAGCATTTT.

The CDR3 loop is CASSPAGTDLYNEQFF. The CDR3 DNA follows: TGTGCCAGCAGCCCGGCGGGGACCGACCTCTACAATGAGCAGTTCTTC. The chain uses TRBV7-2 and TRBJ2-1; possibly TRBD2 for D (6 bases). Germline-derived CDR1 and CDR2 are SGHTA and FQGNSA. Trimming removed 5 bases from V and 3 bases from J, with 17 bases in between. The CDR3 covers 16 residues.

This clone has more than one count but fewer than ten. The chain uses TRBV6-6 and TRBJ2-1; D not certain. CDR1 and CDR2 from the germline V gene are MNHNY and SVGAGI (reference sequence). Trimming cost V 3 bases and J 4 bases, with 13 bases left between them. This CDR3 is built from 15 residues. The CDR3 region is CASSYPLSRYNEQFF. CDR3 in DNA: TGTGCCAGCAGTTATCCCCTCTCAAGGTACAATGAGCAGTTCTTC.

The chain uses TRBV7-9 and TRBJ2-7; D may be TRBD2 (7 bases). V dropped 2 bases and J dropped 2 bases, with 13 bases sitting between them. CDR3 length: 15 residues. Germline lookup yields CDR1 SEHNR and CDR2 FQNEAQ (reference sequence). The CDR3 loop reads CASSLSRGGTYEQYF. CDR3 nucleotide sequence: TGTGCCAGCAGCTTAAGCAGGGGAGGGACCTACGAGCAGTACTTC.

DNA for the CDR3: TGTGCCAGCAGTTTAATCCGTACTGCAGGACGTGAAAAACTGTTTTTT. It encodes CASSLIRTAGREKLFF. The chain combines TRBV27 with TRBJ1-4, with D unresolved. Germline V gene data show CDR1 as MNHEY and CDR2 as SMNVEV (reference sequence). The V end lost 2 bases, the J end lost 7 bases, and 17 bases lay between the germline ends. The CDR3 has 16 residues.

V and J are TRBV4-1 and TRBJ2-7, with 11 bases lining up with TRBD2. The CDR3 has 19 amino acids. Looked up from germline, CDR1 is MGHRA and CDR2 is YSYEKL. V was pared by 0 bases and J by 1 base, with 11 bases of the junction left unmatched. CDR3 sequence (DNA): TGCGCCAGCAGCCAAGAGGACATCCTGGGACTAGCGGTGTCCTACGAGCAGTACTTC. Amino acid sequence: CASSQEDILGLAVSYEQYF.

This rearrangement joins TRBV5-1 to TRBJ2-3; 9 nucleotides match TRBD2. Germline loops: CDR1 SGHRS, CDR2 YFSETQ. This CDR3 is built from 14 residues. The V segment lost 5 bases and the J segment 3 bases; nucleotides outside the gene matches: 4. This CDR3 reads CASSSREGTDTQYF. The CDR3 region has the DNA TGCGCCAGCAGTTCGCGGGAGGGTACAGATACGCAGTATTTT.

The gene calls are TRBV5-4 and TRBJ2-3; 9 nucleotides align to TRBD2. Germline loops: CDR1 SGHNT, CDR2 YYREEE (reference sequence). V dropped 4 bases and J dropped 1; count of bases not matched to a gene: 1. The length of the CDR3 is 14 residues. The DNA for the CDR3 is TGTGCCAGCAGCAAGCGGGGGGGCACAGATACGCAGTATTTT. This gives the protein CASSKRGGTDTQYF.

This chain joins TRBV6-1 and TRBJ2-5, with no clear D. The CDR3 runs 11 residues. V dropped 6 bases and J dropped 5 bases, with 7 bases sitting between them. CDR1 MNHNS and CDR2 SASEGT come from the germline V gene. This CDR3 is CASSSVETQYF. The CDR3 nucleotides are TGTGCCAGCAGCAGTGTTGAGACCCAGTACTTC.

The chain combines TRBV7-3 with TRBJ2-1; TRBD2 aligns across 9 bases. Germline CDR1 and CDR2: SGHTA and FQGTGA. J was trimmed by 7 bases and V by 1 base; bases with no gene match: 5. This CDR3 is built from 15 residues. The CDR3 DNA is TGTGCCAGCAGCTTAATGGCGGGAGGGCAGAATGAGCAGTTCTTC. Translated, it gives CASSLMAGGQNEQFF.

This chain uses TRBV4-2 with TRBJ2-3; D might be TRBD2 (7 bases). CDR1 LGHNA and CDR2 YNFKEQ come from the germline V gene. There are 14 residues in the CDR3. Trimming removed 4 bases from V and 2 bases from J, with 10 bases in between. In nucleotides, the CDR3 is TGTGCCAGCAGCCGGGGGGGGGCCACAGATACGCAGTATTTT. It encodes CASSRGGATDTQYF.

J is TRBJ1-3 and V is TRBV10-3, with D hard to call. Trimming took off 3 bases at V and 0 bases at J, with 6 bases between the two ends. CDR1 and CDR2 (germline): ENHRY, SYGVKD. CDR3 length: 14 amino acids. CDR3 amino acids: CAISEESSGNTIYF. The CDR3 DNA is TGTGCCATCAGTGAAGAAAGCTCTGGAAACACCATATATTTT.

CDR3 loop: CAISDQVRGDTQYF. CDR3 bases: TGTGCCATCAGTGACCAGGTTCGTGGAGATACGCAGTATTTT. The chain links TRBV10-3 to TRBJ2-3; D not resolved. There are 14 residues in the CDR3. Germline V CDR1 and CDR2: ENHRY, SYGVKD. Deletions cut 3 bases from V and 5 bases from J, with 12 bases between.